The subject of this entry is one TCR beta chain. This entry is derived from a study of CD8+CD57+ T cells in acquired aplastic anemia. About the study: The DNA of sorted CD4+ and CD8+ cells averaged 3.2 ug.

Unmatched junction bases numbered 7, after V lost 9 bases and J lost 7 bases. The CDR3 has 12 residues. The germline V gene has CDR1 LNHDA and CDR2 SQIVND (reference sequence). Genomic DNA templated the TCR beta VDJ and CDR3 profiling. Using its own MiXCR run on the reads, TCRdb lists one record per CDR3 protein. The table includes about 160,000 distinct CDR3 sequences, roughly 45% detected once. CD8+CD57+ cell expansion had been shown by flow cytometry in patients chosen for sequencing. Severe acquired aplastic anemia was present in every patient. The TCR originated in a human donor with aplastic anemia. Sequences were obtained from sorted CD4+, CD8+, or CD8+CD57+ T cells (not recorded which) from PBMCs. V gene TRBV19 combines with J gene TRBJ1-2; 8 bases are a match to TRBD1. CDR3 residues: CASRTGSVGYTF. The CDR3 DNA reads as TGTGCCAGCCGGACAGGGTCGGTTGGCTACACCTTC.